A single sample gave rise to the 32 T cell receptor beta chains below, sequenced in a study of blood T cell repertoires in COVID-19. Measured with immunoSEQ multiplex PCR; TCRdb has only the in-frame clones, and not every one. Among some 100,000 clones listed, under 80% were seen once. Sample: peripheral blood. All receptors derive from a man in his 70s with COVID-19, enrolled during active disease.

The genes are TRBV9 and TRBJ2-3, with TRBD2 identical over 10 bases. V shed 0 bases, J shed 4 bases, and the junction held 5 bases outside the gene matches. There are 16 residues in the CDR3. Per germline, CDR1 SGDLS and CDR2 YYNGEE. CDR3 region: CASSVALAGEADTQYF. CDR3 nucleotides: TGTGCCAGCAGCGTAGCCCTAGCGGGAGAGGCAGATACGCAGTATTTT.

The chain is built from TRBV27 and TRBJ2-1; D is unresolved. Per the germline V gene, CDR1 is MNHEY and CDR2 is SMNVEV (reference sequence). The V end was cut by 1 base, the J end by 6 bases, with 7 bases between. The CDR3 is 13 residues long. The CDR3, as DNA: TGTGCCAGCAGTTTATTTATTAGCAATGAGCAGTTCTTC. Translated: CASSLFISNEQFF.

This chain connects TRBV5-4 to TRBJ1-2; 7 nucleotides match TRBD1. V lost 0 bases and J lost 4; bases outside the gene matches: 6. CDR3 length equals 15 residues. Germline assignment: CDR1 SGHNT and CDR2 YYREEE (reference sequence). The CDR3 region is CASSLARQGSYGYTF. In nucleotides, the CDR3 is TGTGCCAGCAGCTTGGCTAGACAGGGAAGCTATGGCTACACCTTC.

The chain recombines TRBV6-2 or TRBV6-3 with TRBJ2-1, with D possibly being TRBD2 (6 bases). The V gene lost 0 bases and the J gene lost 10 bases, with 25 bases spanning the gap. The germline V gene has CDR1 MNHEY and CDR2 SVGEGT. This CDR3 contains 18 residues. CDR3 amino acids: CASSYSKFGGESPREQFF. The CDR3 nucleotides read TGTGCCAGCAGTTACTCGAAATTTGGCGGGGAAAGCCCAAGGGAGCAGTTCTTC.

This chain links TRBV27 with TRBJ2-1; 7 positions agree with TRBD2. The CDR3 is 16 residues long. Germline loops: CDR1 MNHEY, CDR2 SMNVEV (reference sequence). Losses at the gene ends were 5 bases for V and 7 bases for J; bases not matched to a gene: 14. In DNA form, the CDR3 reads TGTGCCAGCAGTCCTCACTGGCGGGAGTTTCCGAATGAGCAGTTCTTC. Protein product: CASSPHWREFPNEQFF.

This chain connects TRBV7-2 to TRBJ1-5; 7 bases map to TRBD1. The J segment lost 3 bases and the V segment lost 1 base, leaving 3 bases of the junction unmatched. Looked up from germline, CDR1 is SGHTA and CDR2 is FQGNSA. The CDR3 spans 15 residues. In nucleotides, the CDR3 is TGTGCCAGCAGCTTAGACGACAGGGCCAATCAGCCCCAGCATTTT. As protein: CASSLDDRANQPQHF. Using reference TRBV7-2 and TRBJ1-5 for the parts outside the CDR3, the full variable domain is GAGVSQSPSNKVTEKGKDVELRCDPISGHTALYWYRQSLGQGLEFLIYFQGNSAPDKSGLPSDRFSAERTGGSVSTLTIQRTQQEDSAVYLCASSLDDRANQPQHFGDGTRLSIL.

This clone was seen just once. This chain's CDR3 is CASSPGLARVETQYF. The CDR3 nucleotides read TGTGCCAGCAGTCCAGGACTAGCGCGGGTGGAGACCCAGTACTTC. The chain recombines TRBV9 with TRBJ2-5; 9 bases match TRBD2. The junction had 10 bases not matched to a gene; V was cut back by 5 bases and J by 5 bases. This CDR3 has 15 residues. CDR1 and CDR2 from the germline V gene are SGDLS and YYNGEE.

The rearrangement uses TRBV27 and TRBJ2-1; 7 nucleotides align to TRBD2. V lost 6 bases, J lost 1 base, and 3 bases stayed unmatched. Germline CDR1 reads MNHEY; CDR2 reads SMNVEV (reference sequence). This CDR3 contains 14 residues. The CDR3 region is CASRGAGSYNEQFF. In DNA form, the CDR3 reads TGTGCCAGCAGGGGAGCGGGGTCCTACAATGAGCAGTTCTTC.

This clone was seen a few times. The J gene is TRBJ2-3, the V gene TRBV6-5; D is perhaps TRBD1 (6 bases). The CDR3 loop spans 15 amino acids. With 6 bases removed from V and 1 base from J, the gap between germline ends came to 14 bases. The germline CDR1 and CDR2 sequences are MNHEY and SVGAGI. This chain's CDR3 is CASSPTRQGTDTQYF. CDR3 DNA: TGTGCCAGCAGCCCCACAAGACAGGGCACAGATACGCAGTATTTT.

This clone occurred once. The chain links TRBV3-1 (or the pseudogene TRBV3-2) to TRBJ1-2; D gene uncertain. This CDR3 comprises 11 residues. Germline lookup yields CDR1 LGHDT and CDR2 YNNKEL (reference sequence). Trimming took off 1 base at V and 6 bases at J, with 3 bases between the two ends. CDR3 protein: CASSQVNGYTF. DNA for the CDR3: TGTGCCAGCAGCCAAGTTAATGGCTACACCTTC.

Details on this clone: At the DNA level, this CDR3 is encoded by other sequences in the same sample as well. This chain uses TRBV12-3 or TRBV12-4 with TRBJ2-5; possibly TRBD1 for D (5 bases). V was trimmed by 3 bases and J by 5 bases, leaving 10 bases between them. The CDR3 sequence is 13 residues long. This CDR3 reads CASSFAGRETQYF. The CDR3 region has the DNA TGTGCCAGCAGTTTCGCAGGGCGGGAGACCCAGTACTTC.

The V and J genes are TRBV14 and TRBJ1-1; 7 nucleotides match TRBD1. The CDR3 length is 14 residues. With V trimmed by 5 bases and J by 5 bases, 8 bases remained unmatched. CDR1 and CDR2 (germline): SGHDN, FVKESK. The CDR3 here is CASSFARGRTEAFF. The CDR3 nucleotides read TGTGCCAGCAGCTTCGCCAGGGGGAGGACTGAAGCTTTCTTT.

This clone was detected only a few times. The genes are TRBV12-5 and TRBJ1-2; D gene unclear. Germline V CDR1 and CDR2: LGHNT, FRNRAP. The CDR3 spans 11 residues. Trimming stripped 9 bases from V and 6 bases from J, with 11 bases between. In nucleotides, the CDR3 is TGTGCTAGGGGCGGGTTCGATGGCTACACCTTC. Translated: CARGGFDGYTF.

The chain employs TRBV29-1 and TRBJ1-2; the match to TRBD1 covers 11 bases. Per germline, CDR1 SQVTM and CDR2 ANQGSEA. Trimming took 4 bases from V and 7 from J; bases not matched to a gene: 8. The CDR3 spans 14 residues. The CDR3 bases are TGCAGCGTTGCTGGGACAGGGGGGGGTGGTGGCTACACCTTC. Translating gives CSVAGTGGGGGYTF.

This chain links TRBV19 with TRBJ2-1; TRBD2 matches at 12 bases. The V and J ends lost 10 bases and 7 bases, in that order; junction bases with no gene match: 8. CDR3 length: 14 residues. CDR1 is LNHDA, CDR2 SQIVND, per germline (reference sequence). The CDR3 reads CATLAGGLLNEQFF. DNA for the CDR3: TGTGCCACGCTAGCGGGAGGGCTTTTAAATGAGCAGTTCTTC.

Here the CDR3 reads CASSPVRASSGANVLTF. For the CDR3, the DNA is TGTGCCAGCTCACCGGTCAGGGCTAGCTCTGGGGCCAACGTCCTGACTTTC. The V call is TRBV18, the J call TRBJ2-6, with a tentative D call TRBD1 (5 bases). Germline V lookup: CDR1 KGHSH, CDR2 LQKENI. This CDR3 has 17 residues. The V and J ends lost 3 bases and 0 bases respectively, with 12 bases between them.

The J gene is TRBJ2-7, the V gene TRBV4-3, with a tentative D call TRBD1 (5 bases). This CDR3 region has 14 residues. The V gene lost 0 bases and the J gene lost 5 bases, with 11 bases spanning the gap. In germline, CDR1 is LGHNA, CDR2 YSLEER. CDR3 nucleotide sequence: TGCGCCAGCAGCCAAGATTTCAGGGCAGACGAGCAGTACTTC. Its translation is CASSQDFRADEQYF.

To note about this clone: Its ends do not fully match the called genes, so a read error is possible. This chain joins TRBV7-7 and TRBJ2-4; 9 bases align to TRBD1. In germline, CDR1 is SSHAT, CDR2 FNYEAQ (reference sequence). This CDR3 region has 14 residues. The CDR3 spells CASSPGQGNNIQYF. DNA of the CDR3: TGTGCTAGCAGCCCGGGACAGGGAAACAACATTCAGTACTTC.

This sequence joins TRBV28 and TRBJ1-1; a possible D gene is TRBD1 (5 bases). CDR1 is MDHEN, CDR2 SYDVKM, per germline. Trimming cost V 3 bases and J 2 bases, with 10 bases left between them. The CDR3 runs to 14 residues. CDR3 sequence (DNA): TGTGCCAGCAGTTTCGACAGAGGTAACACTGAAGCTTTCTTT. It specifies CASSFDRGNTEAFF. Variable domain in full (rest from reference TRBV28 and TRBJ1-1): DVKVTQSSRYLVKRTGEKVFLECVQDMDHENMFWYRQDPGLGLRLIYFSYDVKMKEKGDIPEGYSVSREKKERFSLILESASTNQTSMYLCASSFDRGNTEAFFGQGTRLTVV.

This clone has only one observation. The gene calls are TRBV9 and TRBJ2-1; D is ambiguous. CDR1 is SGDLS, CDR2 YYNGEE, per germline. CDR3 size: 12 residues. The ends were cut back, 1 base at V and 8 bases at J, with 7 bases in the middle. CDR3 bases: TGTGCCAGCAGCGTATTCGGTTATGAGCAGTTCTTC. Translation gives CASSVFGYEQFF.

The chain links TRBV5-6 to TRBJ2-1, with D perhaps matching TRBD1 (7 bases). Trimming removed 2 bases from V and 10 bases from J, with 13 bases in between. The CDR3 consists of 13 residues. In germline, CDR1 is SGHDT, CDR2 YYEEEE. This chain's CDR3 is CASSLLQGREQFF. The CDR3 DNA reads TGTGCCAGCAGCTTATTACAGGGGAGGGAGCAGTTCTTC. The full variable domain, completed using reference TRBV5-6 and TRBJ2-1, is DAGVTQSPTHLIKTRGQQVTLRCSPKSGHDTVSWYQQALGQGPQFIFQYYEEEERQRGNFPDRFSGHQFPNYSSELNVNALLLGDSALYLCASSLLQGREQFFGPGTRLTVL.

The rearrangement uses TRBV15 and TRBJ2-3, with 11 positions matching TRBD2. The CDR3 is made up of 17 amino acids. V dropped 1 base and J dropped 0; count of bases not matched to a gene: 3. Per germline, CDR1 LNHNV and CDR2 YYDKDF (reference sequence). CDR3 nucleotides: TGTGCCACCAGCAGAGGACTAGCGGGAACTAGCACAGATACGCAGTATTTT. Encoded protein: CATSRGLAGTSTDTQYF.

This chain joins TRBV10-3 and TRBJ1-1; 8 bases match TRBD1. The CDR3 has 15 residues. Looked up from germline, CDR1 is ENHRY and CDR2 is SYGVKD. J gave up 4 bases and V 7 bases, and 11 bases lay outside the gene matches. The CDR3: CAITSGQGISTEAFF. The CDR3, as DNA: TGTGCCATCACCTCCGGACAGGGCATTAGCACTGAAGCTTTCTTT.

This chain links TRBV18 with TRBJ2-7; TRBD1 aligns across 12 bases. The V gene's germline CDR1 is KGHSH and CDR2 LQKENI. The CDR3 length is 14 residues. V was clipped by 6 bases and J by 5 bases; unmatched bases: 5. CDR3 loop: CASSPGTGGDEQYF. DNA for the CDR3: TGTGCCAGCTCGCCTGGGACAGGGGGCGACGAGCAGTACTTC.

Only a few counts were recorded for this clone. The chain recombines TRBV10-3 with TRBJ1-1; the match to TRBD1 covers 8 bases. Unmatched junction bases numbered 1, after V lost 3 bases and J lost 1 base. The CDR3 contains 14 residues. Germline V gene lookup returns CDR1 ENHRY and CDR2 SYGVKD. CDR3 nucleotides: TGTGCCATCAGTGAAGACAGGGGGAACACTGAAGCTTTCTTT. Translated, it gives CAISEDRGNTEAFF.

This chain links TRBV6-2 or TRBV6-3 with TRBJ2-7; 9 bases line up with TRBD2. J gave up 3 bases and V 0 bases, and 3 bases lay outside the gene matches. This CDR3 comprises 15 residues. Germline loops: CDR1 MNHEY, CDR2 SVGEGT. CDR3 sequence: CASSYSAGGNYEQYF. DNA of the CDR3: TGTGCCAGCAGTTACTCGGCGGGAGGGAACTACGAGCAGTACTTC.

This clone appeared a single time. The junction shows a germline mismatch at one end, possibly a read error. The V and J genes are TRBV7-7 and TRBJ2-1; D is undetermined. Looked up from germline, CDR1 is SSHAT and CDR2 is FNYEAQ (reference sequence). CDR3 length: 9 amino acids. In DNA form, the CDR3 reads TGTGCTAGCAGCCCCCCCCGGTTCTTC. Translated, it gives CASSPPRFF.

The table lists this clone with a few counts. The CDR3 bases are TGTGCCATCAGTGCCCCTGGTCGGGGGGCCACTGAAGCTTTCTTT. Protein: CAISAPGRGATEAFF. This chain joins TRBV10-3 and TRBJ1-1, with D possibly TRBD1 on 6 matching bases. Deletions cut 4 bases from V and 4 bases from J, with 16 bases between. The CDR3 extends over 15 amino acids. CDR1 is ENHRY, CDR2 SYGVKD, per germline.

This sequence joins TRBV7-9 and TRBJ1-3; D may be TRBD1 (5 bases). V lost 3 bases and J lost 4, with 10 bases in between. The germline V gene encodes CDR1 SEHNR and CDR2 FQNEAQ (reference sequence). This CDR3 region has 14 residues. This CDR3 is CASSLQGSGNTIYF. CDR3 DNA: TGTGCCAGCAGCTTGCAGGGTTCAGGAAACACCATATATTTT.

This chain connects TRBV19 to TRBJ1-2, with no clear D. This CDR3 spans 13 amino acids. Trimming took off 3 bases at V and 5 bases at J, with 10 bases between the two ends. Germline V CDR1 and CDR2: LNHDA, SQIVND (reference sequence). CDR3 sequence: CASSIGGQYGYTF. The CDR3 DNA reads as TGTGCCAGTAGTATTGGTGGGCAATATGGCTACACCTTC.

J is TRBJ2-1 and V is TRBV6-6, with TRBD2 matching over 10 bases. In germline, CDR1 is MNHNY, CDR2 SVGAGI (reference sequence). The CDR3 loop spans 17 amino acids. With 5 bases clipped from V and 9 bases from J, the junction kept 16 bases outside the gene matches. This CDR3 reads CASSPRFGAGGVSEQFF. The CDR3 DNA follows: TGTGCCAGCAGTCCCCGGTTTGGAGCGGGAGGGGTTAGTGAGCAGTTCTTC.

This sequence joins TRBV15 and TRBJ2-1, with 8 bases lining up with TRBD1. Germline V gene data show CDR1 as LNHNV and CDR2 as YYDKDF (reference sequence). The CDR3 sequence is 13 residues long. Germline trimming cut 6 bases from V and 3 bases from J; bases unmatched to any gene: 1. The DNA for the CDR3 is TGTGCCACCAGGACAGGGGTCTACAATGAGCAGTTCTTC. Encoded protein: CATRTGVYNEQFF.